What follows are 5 T cell receptor beta chains derived from one specimen sequenced in a study of blood T cell repertoires in COVID-19. Clones were read by immunoSEQ multiplex PCR, and TCRdb kept only the in-frame ones, dropping some. The sample has about 180,000 clones; roughly 84% are singletons. Sequencing was carried out using peripheral blood. These receptors came from a human donor in a cohort sampled during active COVID-19.

The chain has TRBV7-9 and TRBJ1-2; tentative D call: TRBD1 (5 bases). Germline V gives CDR1 SEHNR, CDR2 FQNEAQ (reference sequence). Trimming removed 6 bases at V and 7 bases at J, with 12 bases between. The CDR3 has 12 residues. CDR3 residues: CASRKGRGGYTF. CDR3 nucleotide sequence: TGTGCCAGCAGAAAAGGGAGGGGTGGCTACACCTTC.

The chain links TRBV11-2 to TRBJ1-4; 8 nucleotides agree with TRBD1. Germline CDR1 reads SGHAT; CDR2 reads FQNNGV. The CDR3 is 17 amino acids. Trimming removed 3 bases from V and 6 bases from J; junction bases left unmatched: 12. CDR3 bases: TGTGCCAGCAGCTTCGGACAGGGTTCCGAACCAGATGAAAAACTGTTTTTT. It encodes CASSFGQGSEPDEKLFF.

The rearrangement uses TRBV5-5 and TRBJ1-5; a weak D match, TRBD1 (6 bases). V gave up 1 base and J gave up 6 bases, with 14 bases separating them. The CDR3 length is 15 residues. Germline-derived CDR1 and CDR2 are SGHKS and YYEKEE (reference sequence). CDR3 protein: CASSLYQGPVQPQHF. For the CDR3, the DNA is TGTGCCAGCAGCTTGTATCAGGGGCCGGTTCAGCCCCAGCATTTT.

Only a few counts were recorded for this clone. CDR3 residues: CASSKQDPLISGNTIYF. CDR3 coding DNA: TGTGCCAGCAGCAAACAGGACCCCCTGATATCTGGAAACACCATATATTTT. The chain links TRBV6-4 to TRBJ1-3; tentatively, D is TRBD1 (5 bases). V gave up 6 bases and J gave up 1 base, with 19 bases separating them. The CDR3 contains 17 residues. The germline gives CDR1 MRHNA, CDR2 SNTAGT.

V usage is TRBV5-4 and J usage is TRBJ2-7, with D unresolved. Germline V gene lookup returns CDR1 SGHNT and CDR2 YYREEE (reference sequence). V lost 1 base, J lost 2 bases, and 13 bases lay in between. The CDR3 extends over 15 amino acids. The CDR3 DNA sequence: TGTGCCAGCAGCTTGATGGAGAGTACCACCTACGAGCAGTACTTC. Translation gives CASSLMESTTYEQYF.